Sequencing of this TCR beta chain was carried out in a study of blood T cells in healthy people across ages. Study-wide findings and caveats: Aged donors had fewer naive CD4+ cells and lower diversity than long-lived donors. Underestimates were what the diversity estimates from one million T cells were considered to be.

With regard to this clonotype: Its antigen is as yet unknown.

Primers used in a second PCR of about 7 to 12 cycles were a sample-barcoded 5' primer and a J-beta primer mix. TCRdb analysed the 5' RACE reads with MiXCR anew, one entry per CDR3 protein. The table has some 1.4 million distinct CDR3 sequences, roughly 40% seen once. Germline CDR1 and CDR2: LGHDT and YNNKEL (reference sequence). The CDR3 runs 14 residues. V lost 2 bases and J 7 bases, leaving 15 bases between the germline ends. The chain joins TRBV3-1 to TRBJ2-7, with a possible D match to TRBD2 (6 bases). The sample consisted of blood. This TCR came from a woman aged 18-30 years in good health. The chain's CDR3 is CASSQRSAGKEQYF. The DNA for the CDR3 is TGTGCCAGCAGCCAACGTTCTGCGGGGAAAGAGCAGTACTTC.